This T cell receptor (beta chain) was found in a study of cytomegalovirus exposure and HLA in healthy donors (dated by TCRdb to 2017 to 2019). With respect to the entire study: In an earlier analysis of under 600 of the donors, approximately 260 Gb of sequence data and 117 million unique TCR beta sequences from 150 million to 200 million T cells were reported. Roughly 300 gigabases of sequencing data and tens of millions of unique TCR sequences were included in an early release covering over 600 HLA-typed donors. The genetic ancestry cluster associated with self-reported Caucasian donors included roughly four fifths of the approximately 410 genotyped donors. The study aimed to test whether signatures of past pathogen exposure could be identified by cataloging public T cell receptors. Using immunosequencing, the study profiled T cell repertoires from approximately 700 subjects and related those repertoires to cytomegalovirus serostatus. Besides the first cohort of roughly 640 subjects, a separate validation cohort made up of 120 different subjects was used. To predict cytomegalovirus infection status, the study combined high-throughput TCR immunosequencing, statistical association of individual TCRs with disease status, and machine learning. In a later analysis, previously published TCR beta repertoires from several hundred donors were re-analyzed and high-resolution HLA genotyping was added so that TCR occurrence patterns could be studied. Rather than drawing on any new phenotypic data, the later analysis identified candidate immune exposures from TCR beta sequences and the way those sequences occurred across donors. To decide whether each TCR beta V gene segment behaved as functional or pseudogenic, an earlier analysis of several hundred of the donors relied on high-throughput TCR beta sequencing. Donor age, sex, ethnicity and CMV serostatus were collected together with the repertoire data. A later genetic analysis took genome-wide SNP genotypes for 398 of the 666 donors and used that subset as a discovery cohort. Every repertoire in the discovery cohort had been generated on one and the same sequencing platform. HLA typing included class I and class II loci at four-digit resolution. Typing coverage varied by locus: roughly 629-630 donors for A, B, C, DRB1 and DQB1; under 550 for DQA1; approximately 570 for DPA1; around 490 for DPB1. Several DR-DQ haplotypes were handled as single units for association and clustering because linkage in the cohort was strong. Among almost 400 genotyped donors of the cohort, an average of about 240,000 unique TCR beta nucleotide sequences were sequenced per donor, roughly 20% of them non-productive.

Beyond this particular receptor, the publication reports: Some IMGT-functional V segments, including TRBV6-2 and TRBV6-3, could not be told apart with the 87-base-pair reads, so those segments were excluded. Compared with equally common non-associated chains, HLA-associated TCR beta chains in a later analysis were more clonally expanded and had lower generation probabilities. Because HLA typing was missing for some donors at each locus, association tests included only the typed subset. The study listed 164 TCR beta chains as associated with cytomegalovirus. The classifier was reported to diagnose cytomegalovirus status with high specificity and sensitivity in both the original and validation cohorts. According to a later genetic analysis, donors in an Asian-associated ancestry cluster had fewer N-insertions in productive TCRs than the approximately 670-donor mean. Broadly in line with IMGT annotations, most TCR beta V segments showed up in productive rearrangements about 90% or about 30% of the time in an earlier analysis of around 550 of the donors. In a later analysis, TCR association rates were found to vary across HLA loci, with the most associated TCRs seen for DRB1 alleles and the fewest for HLA-C alleles. The sequencing pipeline was judged likely to have produced a cluster of highly shared sequence variants as a technical artifact. In vitro tests confirmed that a few of the cytomegalovirus-associated TCR beta chains recognize cytomegalovirus antigens. At a false discovery rate of 0.05, a later analysis linked 16,951 TCR beta sequences to specific HLA alleles. Correlated functional status among segregating V segments might reflect linkage disequilibrium, but an unknown experimental factor could not be ruled out. A later genetic analysis associated a missense DCLRE1C variant with V-gene and J-gene trimming of TCR beta chains, and an independent cohort replicated the association. Presence/absence analyses assumed roughly uniform sequencing depth across donors, an assumption that may not hold. According to a later analysis, most CMV-associated TCR beta chains appeared to be HLA-restricted, and the HLA associations seemed to be driven largely by CMV exposure. According to the authors, the approach could potentially be generalized to other disease states and immunological phenotypes. A later analysis reported that several top co-occurrence clusters appeared linked to parvovirus B19, influenza, CMV and Epstein-Barr virus. Assigning TCR associations to individual alleles was difficult when HLA alleles, especially DR and DQ, strongly co-occurred. CMV serostatus was the only immune exposure information available for the cohort. Across donors, most TCR sequences were observed very rarely, whereas some public TCRs were present in many individuals. Because counts were too low, about 18 rarely observed V segments, including chromosome 9 orphons, were excluded from the earlier analysis of 587 of the donors. A further reported finding was that TCR beta sequences accurately predicted the HLA-A and HLA-B alleles for most subjects in the first cohort. The cohort was sequenced for TCR beta chains only, and without alpha or paired-chain data the features that could be detected were limited.

The method behind the library was the immunoSEQ multiplex PCR assay. A mixture of 60 forward primers for TCR Vbeta segments and 13 reverse primers for TCR Jbeta segments was used in the multiplex PCR. A multiplex PCR assay on genomic DNA amplified the CDR3 region of rearranged TCR beta genes. The Illumina HiSeq System was used to sequence the amplified TCR beta libraries as 87-base-pair reads. The source study handled its data this way. Across the roughly 670 repertoires, a later analysis counted approximately 75 million unique TCR beta chains, around 10 million of which were shared by at least two donors. Raw reads were error-corrected and collapsed into unique sequences by a nearest-neighbor algorithm in which closely related sequences were merged to remove PCR and sequencing errors. V, D and J gene segments were assigned by aligning CDR3 sequences to IMGT reference sequences. Each retained sequence needed at least a six-nucleotide match to both a V gene segment and a J gene segment. A rearrangement counted as productive if the CDR3 had no stop codons and remained in frame with V and J, and every other rearrangement counted as non-productive. CDR3 was defined according to IMGT convention as the region running from the second conserved V-encoded cysteine to the conserved J-encoded phenylalanine. In an earlier analysis of roughly 580 of the donors, sequences lacking an unambiguous match to a single V gene segment were excluded. In an earlier analysis of 587 of the donors, a V segment was called functional when productive rearrangements were above 56.7%, and segregating when the standard deviation between donors exceeded 5%. A statistical classification framework was built for diagnosing cytomegalovirus status from the catalog of TCR beta chain sequences. In a later analysis, V and J genes were assigned by comparing TCR nucleotide sequences against IMGT/GENE-DB human TR gene sequences. The TCRdist pipeline was used in a later analysis to assign CDR3 sequences and most-parsimonious VDJ recombination scenarios. A later analysis defined each TCR beta chain by its CDR3 amino acid sequence plus V-gene family, and excluded reads lacking a unique V-gene family. To address suspected cross-contamination and a sequencing artifact, a later analysis removed over 500 highly shared, low-generation-probability nucleotide sequences. For each public chain, a later analysis derived a clonal expansion index from normalized ranks of inferred template counts within each repertoire. In a later analysis, generation probabilities were computed with a VDJ recombination model fitted to out-of-frame rearrangements, and the resulting probabilities were checked against IGoR. In a later analysis, hypergeometric tests were used to score TCR-TCR, TCR-HLA and TCR-CMV co-occurrence, with a repertoire-size bias correction applied to TCR pairs. To estimate false discovery rates, a later analysis permuted the HLA or CMV assignments 20 times. A later analysis grouped co-occurring TCRs with DBSCAN, adding TCRdist sequence similarity when clustering within HLA-allele-positive subsets. For co-occurrence clustering, repertoires with fewer than 30,000 or more than 120,000 public chains were excluded, along with about five repertoires with anomalous nucleotide sharing. In TCRdb, the immuneACCESS table is reduced to in-frame sequences with V and J assigned. These tables do not hold every clone; where another copy was compared, an unresolved V gene accounts for under half, and the others remain unexplained. The DNA gave D and trimming, while V, J and clone size come from that table. Across this sample there are just over 150,000 clones, with approximately 80% seen only once. The ten top clones hold around 6% of the sample.

The cohort comprised some 700 healthy bone marrow donors. At the time of sampling, every cohort member was nominally healthy, though immune exposures that went unrecorded were likely present. The donor tested CMV seropositive and was one of the 289 seropositive cohort members. A peripheral blood sample was collected from each donor, and TCR beta sequencing was performed on peripheral blood mononuclear cells. Genomic DNA extraction from the blood cell samples was performed with the Qiagen DNeasy Blood Extraction Kit. As to this clone: No antigen is known for it. It has no much larger one-base neighbor in the sample; base qualities were not kept.

In the germline V gene, CDR1 corresponds to SGDLS and CDR2 to YYNGEE. Trimming leaves V shorter by 4 bases and J shorter by 1 base, with the junction holding 6 bases beyond the gene matches. Measured from the cysteine to the phenylalanine, the CDR3 is 15 residues long. The only DNA kept is the CDR3, 45 bases in frame from the first base. The source is a man over 45 in good health and CMV-seropositive. Sample: PBMCs. This chain is built from TRBV9 and TRBJ2-3; the central 7 bases match TRBD1. The DNA reads TGTGCCAGCAGCCTCAACAGGGGTGGCACAGATACGCAGTATTTT. It translates to CASSLNRGGTDTQYF.